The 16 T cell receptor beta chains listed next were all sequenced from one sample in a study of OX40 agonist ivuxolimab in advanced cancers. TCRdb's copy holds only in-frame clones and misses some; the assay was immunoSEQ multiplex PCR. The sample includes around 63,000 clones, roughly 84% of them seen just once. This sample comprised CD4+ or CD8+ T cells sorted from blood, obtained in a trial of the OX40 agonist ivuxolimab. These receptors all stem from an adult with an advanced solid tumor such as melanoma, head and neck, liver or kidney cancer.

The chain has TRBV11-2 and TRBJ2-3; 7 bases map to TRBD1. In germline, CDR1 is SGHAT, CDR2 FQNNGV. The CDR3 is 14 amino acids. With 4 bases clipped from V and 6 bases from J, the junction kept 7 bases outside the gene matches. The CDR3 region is CASSSTGAADTQYF. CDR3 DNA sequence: TGTGCCAGCAGCTCCACAGGGGCTGCGGATACGCAGTATTTT.

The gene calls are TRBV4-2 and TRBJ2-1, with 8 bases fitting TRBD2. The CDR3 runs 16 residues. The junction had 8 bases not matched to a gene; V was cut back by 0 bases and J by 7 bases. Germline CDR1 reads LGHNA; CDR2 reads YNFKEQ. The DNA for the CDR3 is TGTGCCAGCAGCCAAGATTTGAGCGGGAGACTTAATGAGCAGTTCTTC. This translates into CASSQDLSGRLNEQFF.

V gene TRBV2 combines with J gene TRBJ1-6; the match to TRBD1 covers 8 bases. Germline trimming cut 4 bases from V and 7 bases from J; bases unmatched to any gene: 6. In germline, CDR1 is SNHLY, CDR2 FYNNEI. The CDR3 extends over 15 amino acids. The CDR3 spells CASSGQGAQNSPLHF. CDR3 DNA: TGTGCCAGCAGTGGTCAGGGGGCGCAAAATTCACCCCTCCACTTT.

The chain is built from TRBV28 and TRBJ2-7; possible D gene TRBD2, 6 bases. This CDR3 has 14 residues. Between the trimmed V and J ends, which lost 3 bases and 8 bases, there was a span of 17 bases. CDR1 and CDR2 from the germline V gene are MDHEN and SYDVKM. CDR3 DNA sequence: TGTGCCAGCAGTTTGGGAGGTGTCGGGCGACAGCAGTACTTC. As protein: CASSLGGVGRQQYF.

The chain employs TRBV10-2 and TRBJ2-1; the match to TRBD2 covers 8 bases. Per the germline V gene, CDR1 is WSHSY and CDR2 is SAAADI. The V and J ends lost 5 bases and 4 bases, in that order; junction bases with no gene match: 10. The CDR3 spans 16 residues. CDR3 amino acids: CASSLAGEGWYNEQFF. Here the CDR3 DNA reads TGCGCCAGCAGTCTAGCGGGTGAGGGGTGGTACAATGAGCAGTTCTTC.

CDR3 in amino acids: CASSGADTGELFF. The CDR3 DNA reads as TGCGCCAGCAGTGGCGCGGACACCGGGGAGCTGTTTTTT. The V and J genes are TRBV5-1 and TRBJ2-2; D unresolved. This CDR3 spans 13 amino acids. V was cut by 5 bases and J by 3 bases, with 8 bases left in between. Germline V gene data show CDR1 as SGHRS and CDR2 as YFSETQ.

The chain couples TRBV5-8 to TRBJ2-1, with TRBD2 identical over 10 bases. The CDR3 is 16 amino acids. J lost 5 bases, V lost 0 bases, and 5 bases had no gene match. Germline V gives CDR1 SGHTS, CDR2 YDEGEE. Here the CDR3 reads CASSLGTSGPNNEQFF. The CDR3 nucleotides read TGTGCCAGCAGCTTGGGGACTAGCGGCCCCAACAATGAGCAGTTCTTC. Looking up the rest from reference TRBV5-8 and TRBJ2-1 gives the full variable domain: EAGVTQSPTHLIKTRGQQATLRCSPISGHTSVYWYQQALGLGLQFLLWYDEGEERNRGNFPPRFSGRQFPNYSSELNVNALELEDSALYLCASSLGTSGPNNEQFFGPGTRLTVL.

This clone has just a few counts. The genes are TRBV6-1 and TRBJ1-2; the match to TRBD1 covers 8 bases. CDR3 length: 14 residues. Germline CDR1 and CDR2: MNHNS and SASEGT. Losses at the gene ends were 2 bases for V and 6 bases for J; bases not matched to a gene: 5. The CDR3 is CASSEFRGLNGYTF. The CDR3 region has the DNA TGTGCCAGCAGTGAATTCAGGGGGCTGAATGGCTACACCTTC.

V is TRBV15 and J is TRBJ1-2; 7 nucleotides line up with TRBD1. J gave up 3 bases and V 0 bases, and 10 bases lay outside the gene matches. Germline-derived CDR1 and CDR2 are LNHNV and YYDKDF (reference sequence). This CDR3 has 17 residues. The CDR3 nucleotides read TGTGCCACCAGCAGAGATCGGGGGGGACAGAATTACTATGGCTACACCTTC. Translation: CATSRDRGGQNYYGYTF.

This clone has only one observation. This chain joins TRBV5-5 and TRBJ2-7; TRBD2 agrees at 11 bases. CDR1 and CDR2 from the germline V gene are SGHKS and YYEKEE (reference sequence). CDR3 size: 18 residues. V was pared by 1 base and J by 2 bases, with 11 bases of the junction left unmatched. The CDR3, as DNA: TGTGCCAGCAGCTTGAGCGTGTCACTAGCGGGAGATACCTACGAGCAGTACTTC. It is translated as CASSLSVSLAGDTYEQYF.

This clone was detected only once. The CDR3 loop is CASSPSGSEQYF. CDR3 DNA: TGTGCCAGCAGCCCCTCAGGGTCCGAGCAGTACTTC. This sequence joins TRBV7-9 and TRBJ2-7, with D perhaps TRBD1 (5 bases). The CDR3 has 12 residues. Trimming took 5 bases from V and 6 from J, leaving 11 bases between them. CDR1 and CDR2 from the germline V gene are SEHNR and FQNEAQ (reference sequence).

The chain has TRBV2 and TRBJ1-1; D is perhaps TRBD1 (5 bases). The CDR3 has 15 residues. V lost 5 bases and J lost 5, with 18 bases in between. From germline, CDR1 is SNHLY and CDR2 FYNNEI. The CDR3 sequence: CASSLHIPGGTEAFF. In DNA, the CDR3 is TGTGCCAGCAGTTTACACATCCCGGGGGGAACTGAAGCTTTCTTT.

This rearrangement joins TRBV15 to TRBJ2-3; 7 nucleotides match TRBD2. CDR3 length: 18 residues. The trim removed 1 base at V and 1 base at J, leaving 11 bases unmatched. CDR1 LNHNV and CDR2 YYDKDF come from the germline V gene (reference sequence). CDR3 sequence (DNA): TGTGCCACCAGCAGAGGGTGGGCGGGAGCATGGGGCACAGATACGCAGTATTTT. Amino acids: CATSRGWAGAWGTDTQYF.

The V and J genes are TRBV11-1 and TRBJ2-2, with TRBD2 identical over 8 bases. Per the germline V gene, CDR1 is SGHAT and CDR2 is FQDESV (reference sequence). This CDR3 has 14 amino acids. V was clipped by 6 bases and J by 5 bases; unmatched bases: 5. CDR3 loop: CASSQSGRTGELFF. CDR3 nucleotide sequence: TGTGCCAGCAGTCAAAGCGGGAGAACCGGGGAGCTGTTTTTT.

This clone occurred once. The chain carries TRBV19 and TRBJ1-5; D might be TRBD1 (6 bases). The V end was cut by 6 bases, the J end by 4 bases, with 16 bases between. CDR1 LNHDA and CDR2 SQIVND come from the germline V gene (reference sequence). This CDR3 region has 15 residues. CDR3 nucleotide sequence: TGTGCCAGTAGCCGCAGGGGCGTGTGGAATCAGCCCCAGCATTTT. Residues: CASSRRGVWNQPQHF.

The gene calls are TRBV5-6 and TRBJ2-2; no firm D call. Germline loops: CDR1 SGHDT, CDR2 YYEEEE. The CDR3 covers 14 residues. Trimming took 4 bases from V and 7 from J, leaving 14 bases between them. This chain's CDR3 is CASSGFAIGGELFF. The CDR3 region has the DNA TGTGCCAGCAGCGGGTTCGCCATCGGCGGGGAGCTGTTTTTT.